Below, 11 T cell receptor beta chains from the same sample are listed, as sequenced in a study of technical replicates of blood from a few donors. The repertoire was sequenced with immunoSEQ multiplex PCR; TCRdb's copy has only in-frame clones and lacks some. The sample includes 100,000 or so clones, about 96% of them seen just once. The sequenced sample was T cells isolated from PBMCs. These receptors all stem from a human donor in good health.

V is TRBV5-1 and J is TRBJ1-5; tentatively, D is TRBD1 (5 bases). Germline lookup yields CDR1 SGHRS and CDR2 YFSETQ. V lost 0 bases, J lost 4 bases, and 11 bases lay in between. The CDR3 length is 15 residues. The CDR3 DNA is TGCGCCAGCAGCTTGGAGGGACGGGGGAATCAGCCCCAGCATTTT. This encodes CASSLEGRGNQPQHF.

The chain uses TRBV2 and TRBJ2-7; perhaps TRBD1 as D (6 bases). Germline lookup yields CDR1 SNHLY and CDR2 FYNNEI. The CDR3 has 14 residues. Trimming removed 5 bases from V and 0 bases from J, with 11 bases in between. The CDR3: CASSFQGYSYEQYF. Here the CDR3 DNA reads TGTGCCAGCAGTTTTCAGGGGTACTCCTACGAGCAGTACTTC.

V and J are TRBV27 and TRBJ2-3, with 8 bases aligning to TRBD2. With 1 base clipped from V and 0 bases from J, the junction kept 12 bases outside the gene matches. This CDR3 spans 19 amino acids. Per germline, CDR1 MNHEY and CDR2 SMNVEV (reference sequence). CDR3 coding DNA: TGTGCCAGCAGTTTATTATGGGGAGCAAGCGGGAGCAGCACAGATACGCAGTATTTT. It codes for CASSLLWGASGSSTDTQYF.

The rearrangement joins TRBV19 to TRBJ2-7; 13 bases are shared with TRBD2. CDR3 length equals 16 residues. CDR1 and CDR2 (germline): LNHDA, SQIVND (reference sequence). The V and J ends lost 3 bases and 3 bases, in that order; junction bases with no gene match: 5. CDR3 sequence: CASSMGLAGTIYEQYF. The CDR3 coding sequence is TGTGCCAGTAGTATGGGACTAGCGGGGACCATCTACGAGCAGTACTTC.

This chain uses TRBV21-1 with TRBJ1-5; the table's D call TRBD1 went unverified against the DNA. TRBV21-1 is deemed a pseudogene. This CDR3 contains 17 residues. This CDR3 reads CASGPYRDTNSNQPQHF. The CDR3 region has the DNA TGTGCCAGCGGGCCGTACCGGGACACCAATAGCAATCAGCCCCAGCATTTT.

This clone is a singleton in its sample. The chain employs TRBV11-3 and TRBJ2-5, with 7 bases matching TRBD1. V shed 7 bases, J shed 2 bases, and the junction held 10 bases outside the gene matches. The CDR3 runs 15 residues. Per the germline V gene, CDR1 is SGHNT and CDR2 is YENEEA. Written as DNA, the CDR3 is TGTGCCAGCACCCAGACAGGGATGGTTCAAGAGACCCAGTACTTC. Amino acids: CASTQTGMVQETQYF.

This clone appeared a single time. This chain joins TRBV7-9 and TRBJ2-5, with D perhaps TRBD2 (6 bases). Germline assignment: CDR1 SEHNR and CDR2 FQNEAQ (reference sequence). CDR3 size: 13 residues. V dropped 2 bases and J dropped 5 bases, with 9 bases sitting between them. CDR3 bases: TGTGCCAGCAGCTTATCTAGCGAGGAGACCCAGTACTTC. Translated: CASSLSSEETQYF.

The chain couples TRBV11-3 to TRBJ2-3, with D possibly TRBD2 on 6 matching bases. The V gene's germline CDR1 is SGHNT and CDR2 YENEEA. The length of the CDR3 is 13 residues. V was clipped by 11 bases and J by 6 bases, with 18 bases between them. The CDR3: CAQRVPTGDTQYF. In DNA form, the CDR3 reads TGTGCCCAGCGGGTCCCGACCGGGGATACGCAGTATTTT.

The chain employs TRBV4-2 and TRBJ2-1; D might be TRBD2 (6 bases). V was clipped by 0 bases and J by 5 bases, with 11 bases between them. The length of the CDR3 is 15 residues. Germline loops: CDR1 LGHNA, CDR2 YNFKEQ. CDR3 protein: CASSQEGGPNNEQFF. In nucleotides, the CDR3 is TGTGCCAGCAGCCAAGAGGGGGGACCTAACAATGAGCAGTTCTTC.

The genes are TRBV21-1 and TRBJ1-1. TRBV21-1 is annotated as a pseudogene. This CDR3 contains 14 residues. CDR3: CASSKGEGGTEAFF. The CDR3 coding sequence is TGTGCCAGCAGCAAGGGGGAGGGGGGGACTGAAGCTTTCTTT.

The J gene is TRBJ1-2, the V gene TRBV6-1; D not resolved. This CDR3 region has 13 residues. The V end lost 3 bases, the J end lost 7 bases, and 12 bases lay between the germline ends. Germline V gene lookup returns CDR1 MNHNS and CDR2 SASEGT. The CDR3 here is CASSDAAVIGYTF. The CDR3 DNA is TGTGCCAGCAGTGATGCGGCCGTGATTGGCTACACCTTC.